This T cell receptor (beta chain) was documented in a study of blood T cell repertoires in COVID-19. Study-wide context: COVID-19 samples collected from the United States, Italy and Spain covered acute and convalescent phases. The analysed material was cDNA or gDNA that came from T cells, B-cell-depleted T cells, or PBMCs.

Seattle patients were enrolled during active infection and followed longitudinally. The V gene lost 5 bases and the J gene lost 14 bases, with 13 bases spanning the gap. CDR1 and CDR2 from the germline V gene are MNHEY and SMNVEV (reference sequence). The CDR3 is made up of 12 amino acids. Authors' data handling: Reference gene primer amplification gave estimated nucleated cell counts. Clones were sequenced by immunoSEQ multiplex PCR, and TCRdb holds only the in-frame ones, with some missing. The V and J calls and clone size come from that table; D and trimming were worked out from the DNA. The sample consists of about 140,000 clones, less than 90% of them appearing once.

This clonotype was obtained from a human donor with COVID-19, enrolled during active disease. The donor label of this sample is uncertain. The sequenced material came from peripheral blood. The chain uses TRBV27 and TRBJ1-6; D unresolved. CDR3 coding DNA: TGTGCCAGCAGTACCTACGCCCGGGCCCTCCACTTT. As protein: CASSTYARALHF.